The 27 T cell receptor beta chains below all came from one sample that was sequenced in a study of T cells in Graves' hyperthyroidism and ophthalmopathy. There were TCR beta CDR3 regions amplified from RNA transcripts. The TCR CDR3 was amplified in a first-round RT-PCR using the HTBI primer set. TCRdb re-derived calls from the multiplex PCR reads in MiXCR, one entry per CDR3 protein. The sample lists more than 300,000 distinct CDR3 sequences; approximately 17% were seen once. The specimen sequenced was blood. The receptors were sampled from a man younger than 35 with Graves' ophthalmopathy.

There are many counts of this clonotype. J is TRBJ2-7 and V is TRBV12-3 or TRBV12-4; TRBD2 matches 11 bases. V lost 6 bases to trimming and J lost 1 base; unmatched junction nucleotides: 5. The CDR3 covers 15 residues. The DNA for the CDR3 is TGTGCCAGCAGGGGTACTAGCGGGGGATCCTACGAGCAGTACTTC. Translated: CASRGTSGGSYEQYF.

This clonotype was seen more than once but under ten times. CDR3 residues: CASSSGTAQRQETQYF. The CDR3 nucleotides are TGTGCCAGCAGCTCGGGGACCGCGCAAAGACAAGAGACCCAGTACTTC. This chain links TRBV25-1 with TRBJ2-4, with D perhaps assigned TRBD1 or TRBD2 (5 bases each). The J call is uncertain, as TRBJ2-5 better fits the DNA end. Germline V gene data show CDR1 as MGHDK and CDR2 as SYGVNS. The CDR3 is made up of 16 amino acids.

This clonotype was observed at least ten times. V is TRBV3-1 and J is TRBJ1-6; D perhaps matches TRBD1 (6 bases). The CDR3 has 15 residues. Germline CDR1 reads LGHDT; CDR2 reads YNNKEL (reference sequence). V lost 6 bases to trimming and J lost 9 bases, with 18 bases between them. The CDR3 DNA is TGTGCCAGCAGTCGTACCGGGCAGGGGAGTTCACCCCTCCACTTT. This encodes CASSRTGQGSSPLHF.

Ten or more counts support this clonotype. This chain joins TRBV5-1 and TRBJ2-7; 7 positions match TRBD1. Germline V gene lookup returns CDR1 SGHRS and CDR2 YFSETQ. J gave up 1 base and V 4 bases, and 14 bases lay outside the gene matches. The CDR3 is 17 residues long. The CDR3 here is CASSPGTAFGSSYEQYF. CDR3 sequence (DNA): TGCGCCAGCAGCCCCGGGACAGCCTTCGGGTCATCCTACGAGCAGTACTTC. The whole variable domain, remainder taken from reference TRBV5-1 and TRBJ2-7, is KAGVTQTPRYLIKTRGQQVTLSCSPISGHRSVSWYQQTPGQGLQFLFEYFSETQRNKGNFPGRFSGRQFSNSRSEMNVSTLELGDSALYLCASSPGTAFGSSYEQYFGPGTRLTVT.

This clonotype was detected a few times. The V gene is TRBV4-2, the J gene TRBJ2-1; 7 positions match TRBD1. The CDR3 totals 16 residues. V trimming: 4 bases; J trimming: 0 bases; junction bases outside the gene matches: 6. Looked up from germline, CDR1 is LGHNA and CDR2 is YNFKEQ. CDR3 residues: CASSLRDSSSYNEQFF. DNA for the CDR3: TGTGCCAGCAGCCTTAGGGACAGCAGCTCCTACAATGAGCAGTTCTTC.

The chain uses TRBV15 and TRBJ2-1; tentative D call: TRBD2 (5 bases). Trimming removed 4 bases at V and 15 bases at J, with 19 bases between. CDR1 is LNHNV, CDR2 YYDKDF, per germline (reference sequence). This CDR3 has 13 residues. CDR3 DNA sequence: TGTGCCACCAGCACCGGAGCGGCCACCGCGGCGTTCTTC. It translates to CATSTGAATAAFF.

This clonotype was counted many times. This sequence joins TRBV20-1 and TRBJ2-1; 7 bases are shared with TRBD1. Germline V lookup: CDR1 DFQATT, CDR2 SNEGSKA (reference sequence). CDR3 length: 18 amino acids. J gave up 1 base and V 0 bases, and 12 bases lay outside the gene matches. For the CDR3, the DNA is TGCAGTGCTAGAGATTGGGGCAGGGGGATTGGGTCCTACAATGAGCAGTTCTTC. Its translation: CSARDWGRGIGSYNEQFF.

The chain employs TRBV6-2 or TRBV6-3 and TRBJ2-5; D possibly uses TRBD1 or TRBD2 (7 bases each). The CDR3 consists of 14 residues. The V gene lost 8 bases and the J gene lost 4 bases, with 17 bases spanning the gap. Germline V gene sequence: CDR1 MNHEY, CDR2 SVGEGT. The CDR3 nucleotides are TGTGCCAGCCGCAGGGGGGGGGCCGGAGAGACCCAGTACTTC. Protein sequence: CASRRGGAGETQYF.

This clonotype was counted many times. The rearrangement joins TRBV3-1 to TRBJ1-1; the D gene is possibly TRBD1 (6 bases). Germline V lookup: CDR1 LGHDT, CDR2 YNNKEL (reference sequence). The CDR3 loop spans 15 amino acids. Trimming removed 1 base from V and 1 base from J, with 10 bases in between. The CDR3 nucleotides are TGTGCCAGCAGCCAAGCGGGACACCAGAACACTGAAGCTTTCTTT. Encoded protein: CASSQAGHQNTEAFF.

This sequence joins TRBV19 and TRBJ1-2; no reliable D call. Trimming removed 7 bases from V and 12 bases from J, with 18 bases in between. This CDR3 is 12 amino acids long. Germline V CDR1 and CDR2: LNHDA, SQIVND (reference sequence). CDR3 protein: CASNTPPDYNTF. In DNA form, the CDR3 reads TGTGCCAGTAATACGCCCCCAGATTACAACACCTTC.

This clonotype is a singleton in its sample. This CDR3 is CAISDSATNEKLFF. CDR3 nucleotides: TGTGCCATCAGTGACAGTGCAACTAATGAAAAACTGTTTTTT. The rearrangement joins TRBV10-3 to TRBJ1-4; D gene ambiguous. Germline CDR1 is ENHRY and CDR2 is SYGVKD. The CDR3 sequence is 14 residues long. Deletions cut 3 bases from V and 0 bases from J, with 5 bases between.

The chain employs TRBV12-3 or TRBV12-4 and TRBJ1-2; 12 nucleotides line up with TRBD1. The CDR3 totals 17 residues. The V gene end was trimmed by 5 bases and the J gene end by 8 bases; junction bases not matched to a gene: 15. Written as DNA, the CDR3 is TGTGCCAGCAGTACCGGGACAGGGGGCGGCAAAACGTTAGGCTACACCTTC. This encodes CASSTGTGGGKTLGYTF.

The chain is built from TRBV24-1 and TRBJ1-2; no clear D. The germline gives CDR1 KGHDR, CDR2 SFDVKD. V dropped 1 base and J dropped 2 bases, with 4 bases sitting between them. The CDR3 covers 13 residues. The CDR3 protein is CATSDFDNYGYTF. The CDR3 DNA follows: TGTGCCACCAGTGATTTTGACAACTATGGCTACACCTTC.

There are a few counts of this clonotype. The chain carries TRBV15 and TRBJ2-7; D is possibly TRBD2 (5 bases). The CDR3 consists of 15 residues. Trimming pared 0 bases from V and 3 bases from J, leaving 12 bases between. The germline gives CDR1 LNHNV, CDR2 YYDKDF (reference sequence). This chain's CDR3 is CATSRDRTGYYEQYF. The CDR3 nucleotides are TGTGCCACCAGCAGAGATCGGACGGGGTACTACGAGCAGTACTTC.

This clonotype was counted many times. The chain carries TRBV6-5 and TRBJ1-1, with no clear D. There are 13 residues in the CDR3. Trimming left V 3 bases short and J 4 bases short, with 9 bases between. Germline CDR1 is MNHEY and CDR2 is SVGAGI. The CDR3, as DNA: TGTGCCAGCAGTTATGGAGGCGGCACTGAAGCTTTCTTT. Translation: CASSYGGGTEAFF.

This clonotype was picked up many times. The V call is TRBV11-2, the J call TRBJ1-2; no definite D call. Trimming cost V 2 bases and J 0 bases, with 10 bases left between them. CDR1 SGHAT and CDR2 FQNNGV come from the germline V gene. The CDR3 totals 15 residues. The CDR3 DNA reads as TGTGCCAGCAGCTTATCCCCCGGACCTAACTATGGCTACACCTTC. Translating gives CASSLSPGPNYGYTF. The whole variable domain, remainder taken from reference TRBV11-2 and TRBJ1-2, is EAGVAQSPRYKIIEKRQSVAFWCNPISGHATLYWYQQILGQGPKLLIQFQNNGVVDDSQLPKDRFSAERLKGVDSTLKIQPAKLEDSAVYLCASSLSPGPNYGYTFGSGTRLTVV.

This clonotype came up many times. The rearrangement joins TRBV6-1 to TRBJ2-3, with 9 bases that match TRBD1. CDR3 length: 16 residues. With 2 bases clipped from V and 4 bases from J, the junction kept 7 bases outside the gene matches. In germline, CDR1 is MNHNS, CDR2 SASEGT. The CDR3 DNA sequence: TGTGCCAGCAGTGAACTGGACAGGGGTCAGGCAGATACGCAGTATTTT. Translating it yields CASSELDRGQADTQYF.

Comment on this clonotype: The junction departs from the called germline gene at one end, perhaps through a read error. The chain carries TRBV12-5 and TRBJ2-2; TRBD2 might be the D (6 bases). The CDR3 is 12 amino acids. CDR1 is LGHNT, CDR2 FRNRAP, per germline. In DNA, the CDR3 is TGTGCTAGTGGCCCGGGGTCCGGGGGGCTGTTTTTT. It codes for CASGPGSGGLFF. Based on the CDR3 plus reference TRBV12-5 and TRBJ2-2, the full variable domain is DARVTQTPRHKVTEMGQEVTMRCQPILGHNTVFWYRQTMMQGLELLAYFRNRAPLDDSGMPKDRFSAEMPDATLATLKIQPSEPRDSAVYFCASGPGSGGLFFGEGSRLTVL.

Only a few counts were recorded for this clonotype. The CDR3 DNA reads as TGTGCCAGCAGCGGCGTGGGAGGGGGGAACACTGAAGCTTTCTTT. Residues: CASSGVGGGNTEAFF. The chain couples TRBV25-1 to TRBJ1-1; D is possibly TRBD1 (6 bases). V lost 6 bases, J lost 1 base, and 15 bases lay in between. CDR3 length: 15 amino acids. CDR1 and CDR2 (germline): MGHDK, SYGVNS.

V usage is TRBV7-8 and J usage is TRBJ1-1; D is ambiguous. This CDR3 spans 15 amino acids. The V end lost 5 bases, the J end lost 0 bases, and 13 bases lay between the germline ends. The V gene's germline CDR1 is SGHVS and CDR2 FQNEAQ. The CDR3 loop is CASSRFSEMNTEAFF. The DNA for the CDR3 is TGTGCCAGCAGCCGATTCAGTGAAATGAACACTGAAGCTTTCTTT.

CDR3 in amino acids: CASSLRQGLYNEQFF. The CDR3 nucleotides are TGTGCCAGCAGCTTAAGACAGGGGCTTTACAATGAGCAGTTCTTC. V and J are TRBV7-9 and TRBJ2-1; 8 bases agree with TRBD1. There are 15 residues in the CDR3. Unmatched junction bases numbered 4, after V lost 2 bases and J lost 4 bases. Germline V CDR1 and CDR2: SEHNR, FQNEAQ (reference sequence).

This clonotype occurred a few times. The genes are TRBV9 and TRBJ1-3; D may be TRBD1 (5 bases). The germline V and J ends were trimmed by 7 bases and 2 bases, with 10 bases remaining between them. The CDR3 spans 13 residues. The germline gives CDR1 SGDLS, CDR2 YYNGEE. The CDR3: CASGGEPGNTIYF. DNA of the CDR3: TGTGCCAGCGGGGGGGAACCTGGAAACACCATATATTTT.

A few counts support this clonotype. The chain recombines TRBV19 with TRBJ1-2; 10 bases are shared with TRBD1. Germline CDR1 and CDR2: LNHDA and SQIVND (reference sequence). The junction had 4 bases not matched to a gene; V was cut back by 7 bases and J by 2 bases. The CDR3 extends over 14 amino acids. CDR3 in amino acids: CASNRGQGNYGYTF. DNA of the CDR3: TGTGCCAGTAATCGGGGACAGGGGAACTATGGCTACACCTTC.

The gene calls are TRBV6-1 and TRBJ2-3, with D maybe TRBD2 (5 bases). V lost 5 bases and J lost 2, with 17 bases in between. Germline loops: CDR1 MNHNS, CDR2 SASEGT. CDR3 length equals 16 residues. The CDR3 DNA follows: TGTGCCAGCAGTTCGGACTCGGCCCACCCCACAGATACGCAGTATTTT. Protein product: CASSSDSAHPTDTQYF.

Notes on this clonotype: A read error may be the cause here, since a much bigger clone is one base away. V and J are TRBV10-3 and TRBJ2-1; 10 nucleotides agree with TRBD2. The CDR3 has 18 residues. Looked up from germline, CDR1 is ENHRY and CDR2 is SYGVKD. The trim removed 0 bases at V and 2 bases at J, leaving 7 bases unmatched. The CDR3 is CAISESGTSEGAYNEQFF. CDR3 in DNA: TGTGCCATCAGTGAGTCCGGGACTAGCGAGGGGGCCTACAATGAGCAGTTCTTC.

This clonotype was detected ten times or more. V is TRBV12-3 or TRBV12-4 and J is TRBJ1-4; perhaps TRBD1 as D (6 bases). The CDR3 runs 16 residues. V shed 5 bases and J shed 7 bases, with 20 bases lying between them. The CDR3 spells CASSTTGTPVREKLFF. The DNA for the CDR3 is TGTGCCAGCAGTACTACCGGGACACCAGTCCGTGAAAAACTGTTTTTT.

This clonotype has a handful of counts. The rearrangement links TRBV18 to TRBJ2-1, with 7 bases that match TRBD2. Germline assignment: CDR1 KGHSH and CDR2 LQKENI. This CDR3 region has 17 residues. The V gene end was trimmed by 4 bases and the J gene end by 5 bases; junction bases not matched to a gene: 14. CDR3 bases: TGTGCCAGCTCACGTCCTCTTAGTGATGCGGGGGACAATGAGCAGTTCTTC. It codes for CASSRPLSDAGDNEQFF.